Listed below are T cell receptor beta chains from one sample, sequenced in a study of T-cell reconstitution after alpha-beta-depleted transplantation in children. TCRdb ran MiXCR on the PCR reads and lists one entry per CDR3 protein. In the table there are a few hundred thousand distinct CDR3 sequences, around 15% of which are singletons. The sequencing used PBMCs, mostly from graft donor cells, collected 360 days after TCRalphabeta/CD19-depleted stem cell transplant. Source of these receptors: a boy younger than two who had a stem cell transplant for Wiskott-Aldrich syndrome, so the T cells may come from the graft donor. Both conserved end residues are part of each CDR3.

cdr3_length j_call v_call cdr3_aa
16 TRBJ2-1 TRBV18 CASSPGLAGDYNEQFF
17 TRBJ2-3 TRBV30 CAWSVQRAAGRTDTQYF
15 TRBJ2-3 TRBV6-2/TRBV6-3 CASSYQRDRADTQYF
15 TRBJ2-5 TRBV2 CASSVFGARQETQYF
15 TRBJ2-7 TRBV5-1 CASSNPGTAFYEQYF
13 TRBJ2-1 TRBV5-1 CASSSGTINEQFF
14 TRBJ2-2 TRBV5-1 CASSRQGATGELFF
15 TRBJ2-5 TRBV24-1 CATSDVGLGLQTQYF
13 TRBJ2-5 TRBV11-2 CASRSEPRETQYF
14 TRBJ2-7 TRBV20-1 CSARPIDRDYEQYF
14 TRBJ2-3 TRBV20-1 CSASRDRGTDTQYF
14 TRBJ1-2 TRBV28 CASSWGQEDYGYTF
17 TRBJ2-7 TRBV7-8 CASSLARLAGGPYEQYF
14 TRBJ1-5 TRBV6-5 CASSYGDFNQPQHF
14 TRBJ1-1 TRBV6-2/TRBV6-3 CASNRQGVNTEAFF
17 TRBJ2-1 TRBV29-1 CSVVSPTGTGSSSEQFF
14 TRBJ2-1 TRBV10-3 CAISESPFSGEQFF
19 TRBJ2-6 TRBV3-1 CASSQGFGGPTSGANVLTF
17 TRBJ2-1 TRBV10-3 CAISESLGRGHYNEQFF
13 TRBJ2-7 TRBV29-1 CSVDLDSTSEQYF
20 TRBJ2-5 TRBV5-1 CASREQPGTSNLRKQETQYF
14 TRBJ2-1 TRBV10-3 CAIRRQGTYNEQFF
15 TRBJ2-1 TRBV18 CASSPGAGDYNEQFF
15 TRBJ2-1 TRBV5-1 CASSFPGLEHNEQFF
14 TRBJ2-2 TRBV20-1 CSAEGGQGTGELFF
12 TRBJ2-3 TRBV29-1 CSVGLAGDTQYF
17 TRBJ2-3 TRBV4-1 CASSQVWARTSTDTQYF